This TCR beta chain originates from a study of blood T cell repertoires in COVID-19 (dated by TCRdb to between 2020 and 2021). In the study overall: Samples covering the acute and convalescent phases of COVID-19 were provided by collaborators in the United States, Italy and Spain. The material from the prospective study consisted of cDNA or gDNA derived from T cells, B-cell-depleted T cells, or PBMCs. The dataset comprised deeply sampled blood TCRbeta repertoires from subjects exposed to, actively infected with, or recovered from COVID-19. The repertoires were released in a freely available public database meant as a resource for research on the immune response to SARS-CoV-2. Samples were obtained from the ongoing ImmuneRACE study (first 160 participants) and from 1,254 subjects provided by 6 global collaborators. A de-identified subject ID, COVID-19 status, age in years and sex were almost always included in the sample metadata. Where available, HLA class I and class II types were taken from metadata supplied by the sample provider and were not determined by assay-based typing. General study outcomes and caveats: Clinical and demographic metadata were provided uncurated, with the amount varying by source and participant.

Here V drops 2 bases and J drops 5 bases, and the junction holds 2 bases not matched to any gene. The CDR3 measures 13 amino acids from cysteine to phenylalanine. Of the read, only the CDR3 DNA is kept; its 39 bases are in frame from base 1. The germline V gene specifies MDHEN as CDR1 and SYDVKM as CDR2. Whole blood was collected in K2EDTA tubes by collaborating institutions according to the institutions' own protocols. For TCRbeta analysis, collaborators shipped samples as frozen whole blood, isolated PBMCs, or DNA extracted from either of those sample types. The immunoSEQ Assay, a bias-controlled multiplex PCR, was used to amplify TCRbeta CDR3 regions from genomic DNA. Per the source publication's procedure: Nucleated cell counts per sample were estimated from amplification of reference gene primers within the assay. To quantify the absolute abundance of each unique TCRbeta CDR3 rearrangement, sequence reads were collapsed and filtered. Productive Simpson clonality was computed per sample as the square root of Simpson's diversity index over productive rearrangements. In its TCRdb copy, this immuneACCESS table keeps in-frame sequences only and misses some clones. Where compared with another copy, unresolved V genes explain less than half of these, and the others have no known cause. V, J and clone size are those of that table, while D and trimming were read from the DNA. The sample records about 270,000 clones, about 76% of which are singletons. The top ten clonotypes cover around 2.9% of the sample.

Remarks on this clone: What this receptor recognizes is not known. No qualities accompany the bases; no much larger clone lies one base away.

The chain couples TRBV28 to TRBJ1-2, with TRBD1 identical over 7 junction bases. The material sequenced was peripheral blood. This sequence originates from an older woman with active or convalescent COVID-19. The sequenced DNA is TGTGCCAGCAGTTTAAACAGGGGTTATGGCTACACCTTC. This translates into CASSLNRGYGYTF.